Reported below is one T cell receptor beta chain. This entry is derived from a study of blood T cell repertoires in COVID-19. In the study overall: Researchers got acute and convalescent COVID-19 samples from the United States, Italy and Spain.

The assay was immunoSEQ multiplex PCR, and TCRdb's table has in-frame clones only and misses some. Here the sample spans some 490,000 clones, 88% being singletons. Categorization into cohorts depended on clinical history that participants reported. Trimming cost V 1 base and J 13 bases, with 18 bases left between them. The CDR3 is 14 residues long. Germline CDR1 and CDR2: LGHDT and YNNKEL (reference sequence). V gene TRBV3-1 (or the pseudogene TRBV3-2) combines with J gene TRBJ2-3, with D perhaps TRBD2 (5 bases). This TCR was recovered from a woman aged 60 to 75 who had recovered from COVID-19. The sample consisted of PBMCs or T cells enriched from blood (not recorded which). CDR3 bases: TGTGCCAGCAGCCAAGGGGGATCTGGCGGGTGGAAGTATTTT. This encodes CASSQGGSGGWKYF.